These 13 T cell receptor beta chains came from one sample sequenced in a study of beta chain features in type 1 diabetes. The sequenced template was cDNA made from the entire isolated RNA. Sequencing used immunoSEQ multiplex PCR; TCRdb keeps in-frame clones, though not all of them. The sample includes 300,000 to 450,000 clones, around 13% of them seen just once. Sequencing was done on a sample of naive CD4+ T cells from blood. Every receptor here comes from a young man in good health.

J is TRBJ2-3 and V is TRBV7-3, with a tentative D call TRBD2 (6 bases). Trimming shortened V by 5 bases and J by 4 bases, and 16 bases separated the two germline ends. CDR1 and CDR2 from the germline V gene are SGHTA and FQGTGA. CDR3 length: 15 residues. CDR3 sequence reads: CASSAGSHHPDTQYF. The DNA for the CDR3 is TGTGCCAGCAGCGCCGGGAGCCATCACCCAGATACGCAGTATTTT.

This clone was seen a handful of times. The rearrangement joins TRBV9 to TRBJ1-1; the match to TRBD1 covers 7 bases. The junction had 12 bases not matched to a gene; V was cut back by 0 bases and J by 4 bases. This CDR3 is built from 17 residues. The germline gives CDR1 SGDLS, CDR2 YYNGEE. This CDR3 reads CASSVAITGDGVTEAFF. The CDR3 coding sequence is TGTGCCAGCAGCGTAGCTATAACAGGGGACGGAGTCACTGAAGCTTTCTTT.

Here the CDR3 DNA reads TGTGCCAGTAGTATTGTCGGGGAGACCTACGAGCAGTACTTC. It codes for CASSIVGETYEQYF. The chain recombines TRBV19 with TRBJ2-7; D is perhaps TRBD2 (5 bases). In germline, CDR1 is LNHDA, CDR2 SQIVND (reference sequence). V was cut by 3 bases and J by 2 bases, with 11 bases left in between. CDR3 length equals 14 residues. Full variable domain (rest looked up from reference TRBV19 and TRBJ2-7): DGGITQSPKYLFRKEGQNVTLSCEQNLNHDAMYWYRQDPGQGLRLIYYSQIVNDFQKGDIAEGYSVSREKKESFPLTVTSAQKNPTAFYLCASSIVGETYEQYFGPGTRLTVT.

This clone has only a few counts. The chain is built from TRBV28 and TRBJ2-4; 9 bases map to TRBD1. CDR1 is MDHEN and CDR2 is SYDVKM in the germline V gene. V lost 4 bases and J lost 5; bases outside the gene matches: 9. The CDR3 sequence is 16 residues long. CDR3 DNA: TGTGCCAGCAGTTCTCGAAGGACAGGGGCGGAAAACATTCAGTACTTC. Its translation: CASSSRRTGAENIQYF.

This chain joins TRBV7-2 and TRBJ2-1, with TRBD2 matching over 10 bases. V was clipped by 4 bases and J by 3 bases; unmatched bases: 3. CDR1 SGHTA and CDR2 FQGNSA come from the germline V gene. The CDR3 loop spans 15 amino acids. The CDR3 DNA reads TGTGCCAGCAGCTGGTTAGCGGGGGGCTACAATGAGCAGTTCTTC. Translating it yields CASSWLAGGYNEQFF. The variable domain in full, with the rest retrieved from reference TRBV7-2 and TRBJ2-1, is GAGVSQSPSNKVTEKGKDVELRCDPISGHTALYWYRQSLGQGLEFLIYFQGNSAPDKSGLPSDRFSAERTGGSVSTLTIQRTQQEDSAVYLCASSWLAGGYNEQFFGPGTRLTVL.

The V call is TRBV6-1, the J call TRBJ2-7, with 8 bases identical to TRBD1. The V gene end was trimmed by 6 bases and the J gene end by 7 bases; junction bases not matched to a gene: 11. The CDR3 sequence is 14 residues long. Germline V CDR1 and CDR2: MNHNS, SASEGT. CDR3 sequence: CASSAQGAFREQYF. The CDR3 nucleotides are TGTGCCAGCAGCGCTCAGGGGGCCTTCCGAGAGCAGTACTTC.

This clone was picked up a small number of times. CDR3 region: CATSRDLQGSSYEQYF. The CDR3 coding sequence is TGTGCCACCAGCAGAGATTTGCAGGGGAGCTCCTACGAGCAGTACTTC. This chain uses TRBV15 with TRBJ2-7; tentatively, D is TRBD1 (6 bases). The CDR3 contains 16 residues. In germline, CDR1 is LNHNV, CDR2 YYDKDF (reference sequence). Trimming took 0 bases from V and 0 from J, leaving 12 bases between them.

In this sample, this clone turned up a few times. The rearrangement links TRBV5-4 to TRBJ2-7; 12 nucleotides match TRBD2. CDR1 is SGHNT, CDR2 YYREEE, per germline (reference sequence). The ends lost 4 bases at V and 3 bases at J; junction bases unmatched: 5. The CDR3 is made up of 15 amino acids. In DNA, the CDR3 is TGTGCCAGCAGCCCGGGACTAGCGGGCCACTACGAGCAGTACTTC. Protein product: CASSPGLAGHYEQYF.

This clone has only a few counts. This rearrangement joins TRBV30 to TRBJ2-7; TRBD1 matches 8 bases. This CDR3 spans 14 amino acids. The J segment lost 3 bases and the V segment lost 1 base, leaving 5 bases of the junction unmatched. From germline, CDR1 is GTSNPN and CDR2 SVGIG (reference sequence). The CDR3 region is CAWSAGQGGYEQYF. As DNA, the CDR3 is TGTGCCTGGAGTGCCGGACAGGGTGGCTACGAGCAGTACTTC.

The CDR3 nucleotides read TGTGCCAGCAGGGTTGGGACTCGCCCCGAGCAGTACTTC. It codes for CASRVGTRPEQYF. The chain is built from TRBV25-1 and TRBJ2-7, with D perhaps matching TRBD2 (6 bases). Germline CDR1 and CDR2: MGHDK and SYGVNS. V lost 6 bases, J lost 6 bases, and 15 bases lay in between. The CDR3 is made up of 13 amino acids.

This clone occurred a few times. The chain carries TRBV6-6 and TRBJ2-7; a weak D match, TRBD1 (5 bases). Between the trimmed V and J ends, which lost 6 bases and 2 bases, there was a span of 14 bases. The V gene's germline CDR1 is MNHNY and CDR2 SVGAGI (reference sequence). The CDR3 contains 14 residues. CDR3 nucleotide sequence: TGTGCCAGCAGGGAAAACAGGAGACCCTACGAGCAGTACTTC. It translates to CASRENRRPYEQYF.

This sequence joins TRBV19 and TRBJ2-1, with 11 bases aligning to TRBD2. Germline V gene data show CDR1 as LNHDA and CDR2 as SQIVND (reference sequence). Losses at the gene ends were 4 bases for V and 7 bases for J; bases not matched to a gene: 12. The CDR3 runs 17 residues. In nucleotides, the CDR3 is TGTGCCAGTAGTACCCCATTAGCGGGAGGGTGGTATAATGAGCAGTTCTTC. Translation: CASSTPLAGGWYNEQFF.

This rearrangement joins TRBV19 to TRBJ1-1, with unresolved D. Trimming took 6 bases from V and 0 from J, leaving 8 bases between them. Germline-derived CDR1 and CDR2 are LNHDA and SQIVND (reference sequence). This CDR3 has 13 amino acids. The CDR3 nucleotides read TGTGCCAGTAGCTATAGAGTGAACACTGAAGCTTTCTTT. Protein product: CASSYRVNTEAFF.